This T cell receptor beta chain was captured in a study of T cells in Graves' hyperthyroidism and ophthalmopathy. Study-wide background: Peripheral blood sampling occurred at initial diagnosis, before any treatment.

Hyperthyroidism in the patients, aged 18 to 65, was newly diagnosed and under 2 months in duration. Between the trimmed V and J ends, which lost 4 bases and 8 bases, there was a span of 14 bases. CDR3 length equals 13 residues. From germline, CDR1 is MNHNY and CDR2 SVGAGI (reference sequence). Amplified TCR beta CDR3 regions derived from RNA transcripts. HTBI primers drove first-round RT-PCR of the TCR CDR3. MiXCR, run by TCRdb on the multiplex PCR reads, gives a single entry per CDR3 protein. This table holds about 840,000 distinct CDR3 sequences, roughly 37% found once. The clonotype was recovered from a man between 18 and 29 years old with Graves' hyperthyroidism. The rearrangement uses TRBV6-6 and TRBJ1-2, with D uncertain. Sequencing was carried out using blood. The CDR3 protein is CASSLFRRDGYTF. CDR3 DNA: TGTGCCAGCAGTTTATTTAGAAGAGACGGCTACACCTTC.